Presented here are 21 T cell receptor beta chains from one specimen sequenced in a study of T-cell memory formation after mild COVID-19. TCRdb fed the 5' RACE reads into MiXCR, producing one record per CDR3 protein. The data hold about 270,000 distinct CDR3 sequences, with 15% to 20% observed a single time. Material: PBMCs or a T cell subset sorted from them (not recorded which). The receptors derive from a man younger than 35 who had mild COVID-19 (a few samples of this study predate the infection). Cell type and time point are not known.

This clonotype was detected ten times or more. This chain uses TRBV5-1 with TRBJ2-5; TRBD1 might be the D (6 bases). V was shortened by 2 bases and J by 4 bases, with 12 bases between the two germline ends. Germline V gene sequence: CDR1 SGHRS, CDR2 YFSETQ. The length of the CDR3 is 14 residues. In nucleotides, the CDR3 is TGCGCCAGCAGCTTATGGGGGCCCGGAGAGACCCAGTACTTC. Its translation: CASSLWGPGETQYF.

The table lists this clonotype with a count of one. V gene TRBV12-3 or TRBV12-4 combines with J gene TRBJ1-2; the D gene is possibly TRBD1 (6 bases). The CDR3 loop spans 12 amino acids. Trimming stripped 4 bases from V and 8 bases from J, with 11 bases between. The CDR3 DNA is TGTGCCAGCAGTTCCTCAGGGGAAGGCTACACCTTC. This gives the protein CASSSSGEGYTF.

The rearrangement uses TRBV5-1 and TRBJ2-5, with D uncertain. Trimming pared 4 bases from V and 0 bases from J, leaving 7 bases between. The germline CDR1 and CDR2 sequences are SGHRS and YFSETQ. This CDR3 spans 13 amino acids. In nucleotides, the CDR3 is TGCGCCAGCAGCCCGGTGTACCAAGAGACCCAGTACTTC. Translated: CASSPVYQETQYF.

This clonotype has a handful of counts. The chain joins TRBV4-1 to TRBJ2-7; D is unresolved. Trimming removed 0 bases from V and 6 bases from J, with 12 bases in between. The CDR3 totals 14 residues. Germline V gene lookup returns CDR1 MGHRA and CDR2 YSYEKL. CDR3 nucleotides: TGCGCCAGCAGCCAAGATCAGGCCCCGGGCGAGCAGTACTTC. Its translation: CASSQDQAPGEQYF.

The V call is TRBV6-6, the J call TRBJ2-3; the match to TRBD1 covers 9 bases. CDR1 is MNHNY, CDR2 SVGAGI, per germline (reference sequence). The CDR3 is 15 amino acids. J lost 6 bases, V lost 1 base, and 5 bases had no gene match. The CDR3 sequence: CASSYLGQGRDTQYF. CDR3 nucleotides: TGTGCCAGCAGTTACTTGGGACAGGGTCGGGATACGCAGTATTTT.

The rearrangement joins TRBV12-3 or TRBV12-4 to TRBJ1-1; D unresolved. Trimming shortened V by 7 bases and J by 4 bases, and 13 bases separated the two germline ends. The CDR3 runs to 13 residues. CDR3 in DNA: TGTGCCAGCACCCCCCAGGCCGGCACTGAAGCTTTCTTT. This sequence encodes CASTPQAGTEAFF.

This chain joins TRBV9 and TRBJ2-5; weak D call: TRBD1 (6 bases). Germline V gene data show CDR1 as SGDLS and CDR2 as YYNGEE. Trimming pared 3 bases from V and 0 bases from J, leaving 12 bases between. This CDR3 region has 15 residues. CDR3 loop: CASSAIQGNQETQYF. The CDR3 bases are TGTGCCAGCAGCGCAATCCAGGGGAACCAAGAGACCCAGTACTTC. Full variable domain (rest looked up from reference TRBV9 and TRBJ2-5): DSGVTQTPKHLITATGQRVTLRCSPRSGDLSVYWYQQSLDQGLQFLIQYYNGEERAKGNILERFSAQQFPDLHSELNLSSLELGDSALYFCASSAIQGNQETQYFGPGTRLLVL.

The rearrangement links TRBV5-1 to TRBJ2-3; 11 bases map to TRBD2. The CDR3 is 18 amino acids. Germline V gives CDR1 SGHRS, CDR2 YFSETQ. Germline trimming cut 1 base from V and 4 bases from J; bases unmatched to any gene: 11. The CDR3 DNA reads as TGCGCCAGCAGCTTGAGGGCTAGCGGGGGGCTAGGACCAGATACGCAGTATTTT. Protein: CASSLRASGGLGPDTQYF.

The V and J genes are TRBV11-2 and TRBJ1-5; D remains ambiguous. This CDR3 is 14 amino acids long. Germline CDR1 reads SGHAT; CDR2 reads FQNNGV. Trimming removed 0 bases at V and 4 bases at J, with 7 bases between. The CDR3 bases are TGTGCCAGCAGCTTAGATCATACAAATCAGCCCCAGCATTTT. Protein: CASSLDHTNQPQHF. The full variable domain, in which reference TRBV11-2 and TRBJ1-5 provide the parts outside the CDR3, is EAGVAQSPRYKIIEKRQSVAFWCNPISGHATLYWYQQILGQGPKLLIQFQNNGVVDDSQLPKDRFSAERLKGVDSTLKIQPAKLEDSAVYLCASSLDHTNQPQHFGDGTRLSIL.

The chain joins TRBV24-1 to TRBJ2-3, with D uncertain. V lost 5 bases to trimming and J lost 6 bases, with 14 bases between them. The CDR3 is 14 amino acids. Germline loops: CDR1 KGHDR, CDR2 SFDVKD. This CDR3 reads CATSVTSGADTQYF. In nucleotides, the CDR3 is TGTGCCACCAGTGTGACGTCTGGTGCGGATACGCAGTATTTT.

This clonotype was recorded many times. J is TRBJ2-3 and V is TRBV20-1; 9 bases fit TRBD2. The ends lost 6 bases at V and 2 bases at J; junction bases unmatched: 12. The germline CDR1 and CDR2 sequences are DFQATT and SNEGSKA (reference sequence). CDR3 length equals 16 residues. CDR3 sequence reads: CSADGGSGGPTDTQYF. CDR3 sequence (DNA): TGCAGTGCGGACGGGGGTAGCGGGGGACCCACAGATACGCAGTATTTT.

Ten or more counts support this clonotype. The V call is TRBV7-8, the J call TRBJ2-2; TRBD2 might be the D (7 bases). CDR3 length: 15 amino acids. The V and J ends lost 1 base and 4 bases respectively, with 10 bases between them. Germline-derived CDR1 and CDR2 are SGHVS and FQNEAQ. CDR3 amino acids: CASSLGGGVTGELFF. CDR3 coding DNA: TGTGCCAGCAGCTTAGGGGGGGGCGTCACCGGGGAGCTGTTTTTT. Using reference TRBV7-8 and TRBJ2-2 for the parts outside the CDR3, the full variable domain is GAGVSQSPRYKVAKRGQDVALRCDPISGHVSLFWYQQALGQGPEFLTYFQNEAQLDKSGLPSDRFFAERPEGSVSTLKIQRTQQEDSAVYLCASSLGGGVTGELFFGEGSRLTVL.

This sequence joins TRBV20-1 and TRBJ2-2, with 9 bases lining up with TRBD2. This CDR3 has 16 amino acids. The V segment lost 6 bases and the J segment 5 bases; nucleotides outside the gene matches: 13. Germline CDR1 is DFQATT and CDR2 is SNEGSKA (reference sequence). CDR3 region: CSAVPDSSGGTGELFF. The CDR3 nucleotides read TGCAGTGCAGTCCCTGATTCCAGCGGGGGGACCGGGGAGCTGTTTTTT.

The chain combines TRBV4-1 with TRBJ2-7; unclear D gene. There are 14 residues in the CDR3. CDR1 is MGHRA and CDR2 is YSYEKL in the germline V gene. Trimming took off 3 bases at V and 2 bases at J, with 11 bases between the two ends. The CDR3 reads CASSHPTDPYEQYF. The DNA for the CDR3 is TGCGCCAGCAGCCACCCGACGGACCCCTACGAGCAGTACTTC.

J is TRBJ1-1 and V is TRBV7-9, with no clear D. V shed 1 base and J shed 1 base, with 16 bases lying between them. Germline V gene lookup returns CDR1 SEHNR and CDR2 FQNEAQ (reference sequence). The CDR3 contains 17 residues. In nucleotides, the CDR3 is TGTGCCAGCAGCTTAGAGCGATACGGACTGCCGAACACTGAAGCTTTCTTT. Protein sequence: CASSLERYGLPNTEAFF.

This clonotype was seen a few times. The chain joins TRBV7-9 to TRBJ2-5, with a tentative D call TRBD1 (5 bases). Germline CDR1 and CDR2: SEHNR and FQNEAQ (reference sequence). Trimming removed 4 bases from V and 4 bases from J, with 16 bases in between. The CDR3 contains 15 residues. The CDR3, as DNA: TGTGCCAGCAGCTCCGACAGTGGCCGTGTAGAGACCCAGTACTTC. It encodes CASSSDSGRVETQYF.

J is TRBJ2-7 and V is TRBV27, with TRBD1 as a possible D gene (5 bases). The CDR3 is made up of 15 amino acids. V was cut by 1 base and J by 2 bases, with 12 bases left in between. Per the germline V gene, CDR1 is MNHEY and CDR2 is SMNVEV (reference sequence). The CDR3 region is CASSLWQGTTYEQYF. CDR3 DNA: TGTGCCAGCAGTTTATGGCAGGGTACTACCTACGAGCAGTACTTC.

This clonotype was observed at least ten times. The chain carries TRBV5-1 and TRBJ2-3, with D perhaps TRBD2 (6 bases). Germline CDR1 and CDR2: SGHRS and YFSETQ. V was cut by 5 bases and J by 4 bases, with 20 bases left in between. The CDR3 contains 16 residues. In DNA form, the CDR3 reads TGCGCCAGCAGTATTGGAACTAGCTCTGGATCAGATACGCAGTATTTT. Residues: CASSIGTSSGSDTQYF.

This clonotype was counted many times. V usage is TRBV20-1 and J usage is TRBJ2-7; D is ambiguous. The germline CDR1 and CDR2 sequences are DFQATT and SNEGSKA (reference sequence). This CDR3 is built from 14 residues. V lost 4 bases and J 3 bases, leaving 16 bases between the germline ends. The CDR3 sequence is CSAIKPSIYYEQYV. The DNA of the CDR3 is TGCAGTGCTATAAAGCCCTCCATATACTACGAGCAGTACGTC.

The chain couples TRBV6-5 to TRBJ2-1; D is uncertain. Germline lookup yields CDR1 MNHEY and CDR2 SVGAGI. Trimming removed 5 bases at V and 0 bases at J, with 11 bases between. The CDR3 has 15 amino acids. Written as DNA, the CDR3 is TGTGCCAGCAGTCCTAAGTTGAGCTCCTACAATGAGCAGTTCTTC. This codes for CASSPKLSSYNEQFF.

The J gene is TRBJ2-1, the V gene TRBV4-1; TRBD2 aligns across 12 bases. The CDR3 length is 15 residues. Looked up from germline, CDR1 is MGHRA and CDR2 is YSYEKL. V shed 3 bases and J 10 bases; nucleotides not matched to a gene: 7. CDR3 nucleotides: TGCGCCAGCAGCCACCTAGCGGGGGGGCCTGGAGAGCAGTTCTTC. Encoded protein: CASSHLAGGPGEQFF.